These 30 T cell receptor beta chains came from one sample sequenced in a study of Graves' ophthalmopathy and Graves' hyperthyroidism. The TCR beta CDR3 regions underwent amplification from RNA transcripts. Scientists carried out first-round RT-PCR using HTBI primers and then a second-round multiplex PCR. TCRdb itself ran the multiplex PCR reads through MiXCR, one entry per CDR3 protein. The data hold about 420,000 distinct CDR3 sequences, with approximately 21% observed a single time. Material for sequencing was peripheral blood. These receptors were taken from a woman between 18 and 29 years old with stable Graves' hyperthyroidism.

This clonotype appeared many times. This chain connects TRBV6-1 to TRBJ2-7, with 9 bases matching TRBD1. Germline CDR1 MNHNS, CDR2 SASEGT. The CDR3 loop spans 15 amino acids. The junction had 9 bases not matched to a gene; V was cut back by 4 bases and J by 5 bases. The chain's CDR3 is CASSAQQGARNEQYF. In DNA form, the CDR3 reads TGTGCCAGCAGTGCTCAACAGGGGGCGCGGAACGAGCAGTACTTC.

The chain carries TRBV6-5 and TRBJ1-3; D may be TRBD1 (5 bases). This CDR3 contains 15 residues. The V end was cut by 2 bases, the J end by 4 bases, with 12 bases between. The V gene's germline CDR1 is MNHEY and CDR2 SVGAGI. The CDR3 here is CASSYGGMKGNTIYF. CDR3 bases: TGTGCCAGCAGTTACGGGGGGATGAAGGGAAACACCATATATTTT.

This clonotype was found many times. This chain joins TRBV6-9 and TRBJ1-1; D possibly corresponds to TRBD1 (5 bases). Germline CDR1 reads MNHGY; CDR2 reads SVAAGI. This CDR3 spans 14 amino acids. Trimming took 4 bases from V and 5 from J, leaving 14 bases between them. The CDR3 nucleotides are TGTGCCAGCAGTTTTCCGGGGCGCGGTACTGAAGCTTTCTTT. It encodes CASSFPGRGTEAFF.

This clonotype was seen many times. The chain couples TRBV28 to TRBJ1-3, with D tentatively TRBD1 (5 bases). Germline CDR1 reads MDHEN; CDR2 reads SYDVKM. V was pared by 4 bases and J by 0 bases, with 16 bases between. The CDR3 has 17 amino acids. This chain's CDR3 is CASSSTPGTSSGNTIYF. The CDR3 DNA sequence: TGTGCCAGCAGTTCGACCCCAGGGACTAGCTCTGGAAACACCATATATTTT.

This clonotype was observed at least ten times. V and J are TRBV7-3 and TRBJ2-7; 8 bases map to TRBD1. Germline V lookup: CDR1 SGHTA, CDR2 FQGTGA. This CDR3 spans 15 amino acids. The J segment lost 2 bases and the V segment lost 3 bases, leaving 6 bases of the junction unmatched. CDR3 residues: CASSLSSGGPYEQYF. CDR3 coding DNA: TGTGCCAGCAGCTTGAGTTCAGGGGGCCCCTACGAGCAGTACTTC.

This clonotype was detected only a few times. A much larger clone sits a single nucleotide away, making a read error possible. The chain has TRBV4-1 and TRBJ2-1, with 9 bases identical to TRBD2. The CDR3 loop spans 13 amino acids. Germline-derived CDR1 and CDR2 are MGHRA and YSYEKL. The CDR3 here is CASSQGLADEKFF. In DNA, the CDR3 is TGCGCCAGCAGCCAAGGACTAGCGGATGAGAAGTTCTTC.

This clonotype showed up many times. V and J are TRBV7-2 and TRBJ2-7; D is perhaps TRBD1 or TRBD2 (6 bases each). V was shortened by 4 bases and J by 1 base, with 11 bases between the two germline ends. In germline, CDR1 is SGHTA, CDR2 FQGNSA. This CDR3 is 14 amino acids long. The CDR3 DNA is TGTGCCAGCAGCTCGAGGGGGGAATCCTACGAGCAGTACTTC. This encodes CASSSRGESYEQYF.

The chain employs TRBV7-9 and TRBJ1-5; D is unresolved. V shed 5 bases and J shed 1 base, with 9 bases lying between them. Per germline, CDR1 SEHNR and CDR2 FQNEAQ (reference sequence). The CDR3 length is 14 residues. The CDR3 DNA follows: TGTGCCAGCAGCCTGGACGCAAGCAATCAGCCCCAGCATTTT. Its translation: CASSLDASNQPQHF.

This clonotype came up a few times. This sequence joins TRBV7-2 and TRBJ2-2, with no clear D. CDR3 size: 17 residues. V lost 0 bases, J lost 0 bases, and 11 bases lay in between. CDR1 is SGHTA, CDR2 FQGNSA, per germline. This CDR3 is CASSLAGRLANTGELFF. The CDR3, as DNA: TGTGCCAGCAGCTTAGCCGGTAGGCTAGCGAACACCGGGGAGCTGTTTTTT. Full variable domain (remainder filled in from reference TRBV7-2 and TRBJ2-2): GAGVSQSPSNKVTEKGKDVELRCDPISGHTALYWYRQSLGQGLEFLIYFQGNSAPDKSGLPSDRFSAERTGGSVSTLTIQRTQQEDSAVYLCASSLAGRLANTGELFFGEGSRLTVL.

The CDR3 DNA follows: TGTGCCAGCAGCGTAGAGGGACAGGGGGCCTACGAGCAGTACTTC. Translating gives CASSVEGQGAYEQYF. This chain links TRBV9 with TRBJ2-7, with TRBD1 matching 11 bases. This CDR3 has 15 residues. Trimming cost V 0 bases and J 2 bases; bases outside gene matches: 1. Germline V gives CDR1 SGDLS, CDR2 YYNGEE.

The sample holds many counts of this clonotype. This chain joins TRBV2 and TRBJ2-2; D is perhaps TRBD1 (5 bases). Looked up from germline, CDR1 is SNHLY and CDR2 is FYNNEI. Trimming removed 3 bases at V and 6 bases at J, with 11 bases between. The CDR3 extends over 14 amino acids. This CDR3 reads CASSESQVAGELFF. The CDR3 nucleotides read TGTGCCAGCAGTGAGTCACAGGTAGCCGGGGAGCTGTTTTTT.

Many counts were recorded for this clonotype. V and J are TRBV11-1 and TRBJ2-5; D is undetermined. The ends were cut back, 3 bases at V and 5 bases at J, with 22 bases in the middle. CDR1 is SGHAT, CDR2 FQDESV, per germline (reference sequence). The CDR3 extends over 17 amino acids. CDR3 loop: CASSFMSRLRTVETQYF. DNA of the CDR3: TGTGCCAGCAGCTTCATGAGTCGTCTGCGGACGGTGGAGACCCAGTACTTC.

The CDR3 region is CASFGLRPISNQPQHF. The DNA of the CDR3 is TGCGCCAGCTTTGGATTAAGGCCGATTAGCAATCAGCCCCAGCATTTT. The chain is built from TRBV10-1 and TRBJ1-5; D remains unclear. Between the trimmed V and J ends, which lost 8 bases and 0 bases, there was a span of 17 bases. Germline loops: CDR1 WNHNN, CDR2 SYGVQD (reference sequence). This CDR3 comprises 16 residues.

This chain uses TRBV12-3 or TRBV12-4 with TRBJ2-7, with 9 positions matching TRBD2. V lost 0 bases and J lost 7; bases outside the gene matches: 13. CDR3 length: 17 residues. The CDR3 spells CASSLAGTSGRPREQYF. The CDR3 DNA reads TGTGCCAGCAGTTTAGCGGGAACGAGCGGGAGGCCGAGGGAGCAGTACTTC.

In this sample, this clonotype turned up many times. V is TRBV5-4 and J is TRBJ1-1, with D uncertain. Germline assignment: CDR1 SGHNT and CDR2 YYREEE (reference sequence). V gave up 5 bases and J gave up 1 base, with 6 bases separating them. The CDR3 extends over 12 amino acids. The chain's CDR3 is CASRGENTEAFF. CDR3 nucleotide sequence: TGTGCCAGCAGGGGAGAGAACACTGAAGCTTTCTTT.

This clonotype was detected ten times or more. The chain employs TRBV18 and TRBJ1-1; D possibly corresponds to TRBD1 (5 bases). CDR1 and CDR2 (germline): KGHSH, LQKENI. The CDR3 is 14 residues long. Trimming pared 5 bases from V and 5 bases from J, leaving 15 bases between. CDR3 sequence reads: CASSAGTEGTEAFF. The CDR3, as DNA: TGTGCCAGCTCAGCCGGGACTGAAGGAACTGAAGCTTTCTTT.

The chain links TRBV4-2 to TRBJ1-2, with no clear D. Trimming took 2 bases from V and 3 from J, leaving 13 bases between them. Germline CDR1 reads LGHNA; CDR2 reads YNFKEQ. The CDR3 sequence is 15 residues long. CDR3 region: CASSQRTGIDYGYTF. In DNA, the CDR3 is TGTGCCAGCAGCCAACGGACGGGGATTGACTATGGCTACACCTTC.

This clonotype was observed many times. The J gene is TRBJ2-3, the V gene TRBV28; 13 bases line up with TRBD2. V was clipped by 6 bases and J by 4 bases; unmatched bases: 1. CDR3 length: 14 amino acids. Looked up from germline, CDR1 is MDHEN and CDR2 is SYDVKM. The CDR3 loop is CASRLAGGADTQYF. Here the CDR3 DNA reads TGTGCCAGCAGACTAGCGGGGGGGGCAGATACGCAGTATTTT.

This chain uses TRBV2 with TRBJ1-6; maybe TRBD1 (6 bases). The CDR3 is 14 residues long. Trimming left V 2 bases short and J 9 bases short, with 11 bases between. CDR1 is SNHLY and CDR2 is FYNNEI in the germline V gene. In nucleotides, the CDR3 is TGTGCCAGCAGTGAACCTGGACAGTTTTCACCCCTCCACTTT. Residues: CASSEPGQFSPLHF.

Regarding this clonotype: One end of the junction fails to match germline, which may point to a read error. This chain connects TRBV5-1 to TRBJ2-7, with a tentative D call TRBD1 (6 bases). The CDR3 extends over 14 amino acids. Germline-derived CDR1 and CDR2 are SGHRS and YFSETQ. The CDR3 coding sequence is TGCGCTAGCAGACTGTCAGGGGAGTACTACGAGCAGTACTTC. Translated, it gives CASRLSGEYYEQYF. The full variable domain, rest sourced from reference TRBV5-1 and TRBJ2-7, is KAGVTQTPRYLIKTRGQQVTLSCSPISGHRSVSWYQQTPGQGLQFLFEYFSETQRNKGNFPGRFSGRQFSNSRSEMNVSTLELGDSALYLCASRLSGEYYEQYFGPGTRLTVT.

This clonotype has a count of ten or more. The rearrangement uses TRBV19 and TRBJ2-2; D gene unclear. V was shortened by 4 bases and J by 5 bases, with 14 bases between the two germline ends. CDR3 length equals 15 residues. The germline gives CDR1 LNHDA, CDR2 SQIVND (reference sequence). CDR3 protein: CASSNPNEITGELFF. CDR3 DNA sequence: TGTGCCAGTAGTAACCCCAACGAGATAACCGGGGAGCTGTTTTTT.

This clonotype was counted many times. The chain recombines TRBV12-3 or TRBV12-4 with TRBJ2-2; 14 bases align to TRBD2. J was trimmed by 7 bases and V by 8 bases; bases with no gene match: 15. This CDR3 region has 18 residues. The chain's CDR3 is CASLSTGTSGRSIGELFF. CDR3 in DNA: TGTGCCAGCCTCTCCACCGGGACTAGCGGGAGATCGATCGGGGAGCTGTTTTTT.

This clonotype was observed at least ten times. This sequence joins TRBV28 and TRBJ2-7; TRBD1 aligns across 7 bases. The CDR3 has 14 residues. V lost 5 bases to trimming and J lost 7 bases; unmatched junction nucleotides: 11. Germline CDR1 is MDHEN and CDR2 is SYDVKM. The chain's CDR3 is CASSTTLRQGEQYF. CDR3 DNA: TGTGCCAGCAGTACGACCCTCAGACAGGGAGAGCAGTACTTC.

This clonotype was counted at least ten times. CDR3 protein: CASSFIEGPRSPLHF. In DNA, the CDR3 is TGTGCCAGCAGTTTCATCGAGGGGCCTCGGTCACCCCTCCACTTT. The chain carries TRBV6-2 or TRBV6-3 and TRBJ1-6; maybe TRBD1 (5 bases). There are 15 residues in the CDR3. The ends were cut back, 4 bases at V and 10 bases at J, with 17 bases in the middle. Germline assignment: CDR1 MNHEY and CDR2 SVGEGT.

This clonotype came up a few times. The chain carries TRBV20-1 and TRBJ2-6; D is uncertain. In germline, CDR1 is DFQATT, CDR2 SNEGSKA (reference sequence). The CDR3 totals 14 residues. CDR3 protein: CSAIASSGANVLTF. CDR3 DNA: TGCAGCGCCATTGCGAGCTCTGGGGCCAACGTCCTGACTTTC.

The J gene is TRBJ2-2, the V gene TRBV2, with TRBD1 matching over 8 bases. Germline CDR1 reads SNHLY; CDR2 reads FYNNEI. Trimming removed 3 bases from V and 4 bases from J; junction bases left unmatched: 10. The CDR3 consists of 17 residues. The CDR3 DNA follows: TGTGCCAGCAGTGACCCGGCCAGGGGGCATGGCACCGGGGAGCTGTTTTTT. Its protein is CASSDPARGHGTGELFF.

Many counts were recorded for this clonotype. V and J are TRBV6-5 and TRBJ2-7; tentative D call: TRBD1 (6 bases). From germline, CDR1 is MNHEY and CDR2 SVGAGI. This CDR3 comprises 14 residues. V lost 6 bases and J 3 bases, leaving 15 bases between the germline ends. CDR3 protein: CASRLQGSGYEQYF. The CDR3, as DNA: TGTGCCAGCAGGTTACAGGGATCGGGCTACGAGCAGTACTTC.

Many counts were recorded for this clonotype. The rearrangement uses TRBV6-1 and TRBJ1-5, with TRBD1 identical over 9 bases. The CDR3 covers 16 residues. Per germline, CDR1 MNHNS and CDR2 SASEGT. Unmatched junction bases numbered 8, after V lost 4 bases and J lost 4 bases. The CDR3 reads CASSGWDRDLNQPQHF. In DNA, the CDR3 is TGTGCCAGCAGTGGTTGGGACAGGGACTTAAATCAGCCCCAGCATTTT.

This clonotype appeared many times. In DNA, the CDR3 is TGTGCCAGCAGACGGGACGGCCCGTGGTTTCAGCCCCAGCATTTT. It is translated as CASRRDGPWFQPQHF. V and J are TRBV6-1 and TRBJ1-5; D may be TRBD1 (5 bases). This CDR3 is 15 amino acids long. Trimming stripped 6 bases from V and 6 bases from J, with 18 bases between. Germline loops: CDR1 MNHNS, CDR2 SASEGT.

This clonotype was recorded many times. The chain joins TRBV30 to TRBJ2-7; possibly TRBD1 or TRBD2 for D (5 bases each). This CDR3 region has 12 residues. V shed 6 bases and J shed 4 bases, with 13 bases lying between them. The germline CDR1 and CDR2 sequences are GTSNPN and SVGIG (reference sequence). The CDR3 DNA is TGTGCCTGCACCGGGACCAGTTACGAGCAGTACTTC. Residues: CACTGTSYEQYF.